The source of this T cell receptor beta chain is a study of monozygotic twins with inflammatory bowel disease. Study observations and caveats: The authors found no support for a single strong IBD-associated signal or clonotype. Discordant twins had repertoire similarity that did not differ from that of concordant twins, possibly from limited power.

As concerns this clonotype: The antigen is undetermined.

Template switching was used to attach UMIs, which incorporated a 6-nucleotide sample barcode. TCRdb reprocessed the 5' RACE reads and keeps a single row for each CDR3 protein, giving no DNA. The listing records about 300,000 distinct CDR3 sequences. Germline-derived CDR1 and CDR2 are MGHDK and SYGVNS. The CDR3 totals 15 residues. This TCR derives from a human donor with ulcerative colitis or Crohn's disease, or a healthy co-twin of an affected twin (not recorded which). Sample: blood. This rearrangement joins TRBV25-1 to TRBJ2-7. CDR3 region: CASSELSGSSYEQYF.